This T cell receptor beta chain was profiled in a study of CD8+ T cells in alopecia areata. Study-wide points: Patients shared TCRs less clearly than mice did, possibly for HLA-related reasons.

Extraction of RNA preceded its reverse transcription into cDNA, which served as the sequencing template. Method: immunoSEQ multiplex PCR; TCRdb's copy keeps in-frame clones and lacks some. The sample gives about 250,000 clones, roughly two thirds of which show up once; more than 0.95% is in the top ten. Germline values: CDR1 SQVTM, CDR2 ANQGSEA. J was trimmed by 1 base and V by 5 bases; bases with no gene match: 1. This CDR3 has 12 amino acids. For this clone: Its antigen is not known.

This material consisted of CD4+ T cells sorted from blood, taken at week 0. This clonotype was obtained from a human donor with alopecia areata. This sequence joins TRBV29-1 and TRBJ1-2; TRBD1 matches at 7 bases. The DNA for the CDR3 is TGCAGCGTTCGGGACAGTAACTATGGCTACACCTTC. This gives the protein CSVRDSNYGYTF. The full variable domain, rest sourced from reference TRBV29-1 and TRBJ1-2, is SAVISQKPSRDICQRGTSLTIQCQVDSQVTMMFWYRQQPGQSLTLIATANQGSEATYESGFVIDKFPISRPNLTFSTLTVSNMSPEDSSIYLCSVRDSNYGYTFGSGTRLTVV.